The clone carrying this T cell receptor (beta chain) was recorded only once. Samples were taken at baseline and on day 1 of cycles 4 and 7. This sample is drawn from a study of OX40 agonist ivuxolimab in advanced cancers. Study in general: At 0.01 to 10 mg/kg, ivuxolimab was administered intravenously to patients every 2 weeks.

Only in-frame clones appear in the TCRdb table, and some are missing; sequencing was by immunoSEQ multiplex PCR. The table has approximately 46,000 clones, around 90% seen once; the top ten hold roughly 10%. The ends lost 3 bases at V and 5 bases at J; junction bases unmatched: 9. The CDR3 sequence is 16 residues long. Germline-derived CDR1 and CDR2 are SEHNR and FQNEAQ (reference sequence). The sequenced sample was CD4+ or CD8+ T cells sorted from blood, obtained in a trial of the OX40 agonist ivuxolimab. The chain employs TRBV7-9 and TRBJ2-3; TRBD2 agrees at 9 bases. This receptor was obtained from an adult with an advanced solid tumor such as melanoma, head and neck, liver or kidney cancer. CDR3 sequence: CASSLREGRREDTQYF. CDR3 DNA: TGTGCCAGCAGCTTGCGGGAGGGCCGAAGGGAAGATACGCAGTATTTT.